Below are 20 T cell receptor beta chains sequenced from a single sample in a study of CD8 T cells in ankylosing spondylitis (dated by TCRdb to the late 2010s). Library generation was performed with 5' RACE. Sequencing relied on an Illumina HiSeq 2500. The public reads were run again by TCRdb, first through fastp at Q25 and then through MiXCR, and only productive beta chains were kept. For every CDR3 protein sequence, its rows merge into one entry that carries the most common genes and DNA. The sample profile shows 340,000 or so distinct CDR3 sequences; roughly 14% of them were found once. 0.95% to 1.4% of the sample is in the top ten clones. The sample consisted of blood, either unsorted or a sorted T cell fraction (not recorded which). The receptors stem from a male donor with ankylosing spondylitis or in good health (not recorded which).

This clonotype was seen a few times. This chain joins TRBV14 and TRBJ1-3; maybe TRBD1 (5 bases). Germline CDR1 reads SGHDN; CDR2 reads FVKESK. The CDR3 length is 16 residues. V lost 1 base, J lost 0 bases, and 10 bases lay in between. In nucleotides, the CDR3 is TGTGCCAGCAGCCAAGTAGGGGCCCGCTCTGGAAACACCATATATTTT. As protein: CASSQVGARSGNTIYF.

This clonotype was recorded at least ten times. The DNA of the CDR3 is TGCAGCGTTGAAGAGGACGACGGCGGGACGGGGCTATGGGGTGAGCAGTTCTTC. Residues: CSVEEDDGGTGLWGEQFF. The chain links TRBV29-1 to TRBJ2-1, with D possibly matching TRBD2 (6 bases). Germline V CDR1 and CDR2: SQVTM, ANQGSEA. The CDR3 has 18 amino acids. Deletions cut 0 bases from V and 9 bases from J, with 27 bases between.

The V call is TRBV12-3 or TRBV12-4, the J call TRBJ1-5; 7 positions match TRBD1. After removal of 0 bases from V and 4 bases from J, the junction contained 6 bases not matched to a gene. The CDR3 consists of 16 residues. CDR3 sequence: CASSLAVAGGNQPQHF. The CDR3 coding sequence is TGTGCCAGCAGTTTAGCGGTGGCAGGGGGAAATCAGCCCCAGCATTTT.

This clonotype was observed once. The J gene is TRBJ2-1, the V gene TRBV3-1; TRBD2 is a possible D gene (5 bases). Germline V gene data show CDR1 as LGHDT and CDR2 as YNNKEL (reference sequence). V was pared by 4 bases and J by 10 bases, with 14 bases between. The CDR3 extends over 13 amino acids. CDR3 amino acids: CASSPGSPAEQFF. CDR3 nucleotides: TGTGCCAGCAGCCCGGGGAGCCCGGCGGAGCAGTTCTTC.

There are many counts of this clonotype. The V call is TRBV19, the J call TRBJ1-1; maybe TRBD1 (5 bases). The V and J ends lost 4 bases and 0 bases respectively, with 6 bases between them. Germline CDR1 reads LNHDA; CDR2 reads SQIVND (reference sequence). The CDR3 runs 13 residues. The DNA of the CDR3 is TGTGCCAGTAGTACGACAGTGAACACTGAAGCTTTCTTT. The encoded protein is CASSTTVNTEAFF.

There are a few counts of this clonotype. The chain carries TRBV6-2 or TRBV6-3 and TRBJ2-7; 8 bases match TRBD1. The germline V gene has CDR1 MNHEY and CDR2 SVGEGT. After removal of 6 bases from V and 2 bases from J, the junction contained 12 bases not matched to a gene. The CDR3 runs to 16 residues. CDR3 residues: CASRSFSGTGAYEQYF. The DNA for the CDR3 is TGTGCCAGCAGATCCTTCTCCGGGACAGGAGCCTACGAGCAGTACTTC.

There are many counts of this clonotype. The DNA of the CDR3 is TGTGCCAGCTCACCACTCCAGGCTTACCAAGAGACCCAGTACTTC. Amino acids: CASSPLQAYQETQYF. The chain uses TRBV18 and TRBJ2-5; D gene ambiguous. The CDR3 loop spans 15 amino acids. CDR1 and CDR2 from the germline V gene are KGHSH and LQKENI. Trimming shortened V by 1 base and J by 0 bases, and 9 bases separated the two germline ends. The variable domain in full, completed from reference TRBV18 and TRBJ2-5, reads NAGVMQNPRHLVRRRGQEARLRCSPMKGHSHVYWYRQLPEEGLKFMVYLQKENIIDESGMPKERFSAEFPKEGPSILRIQQVVRGDSAAYFCASSPLQAYQETQYFGPGTRLLVL.

This clonotype was detected only a few times. The chain links TRBV5-1 to TRBJ2-2; D not certain. CDR1 and CDR2 from the germline V gene are SGHRS and YFSETQ. The CDR3 covers 14 residues. Trimming cost V 3 bases and J 4 bases, with 10 bases left between them. The CDR3 DNA is TGCGCCAGCAGCTCCGGACCGTCCACCGGGGAGCTGTTTTTT. The encoded protein is CASSSGPSTGELFF.

This clonotype appeared many times. The rearrangement uses TRBV10-3 and TRBJ1-2, with a tentative D call TRBD1 (5 bases). CDR1 and CDR2 from the germline V gene are ENHRY and SYGVKD. V shed 2 bases and J shed 5 bases, with 15 bases lying between them. The CDR3 covers 15 residues. The CDR3 sequence is CAISENGTPGYGYTF. CDR3 in DNA: TGTGCCATCAGTGAGAATGGGACTCCTGGGTATGGCTACACCTTC.

This clonotype occurred many times. The CDR3 loop is CSARRAGSAKNIQYF. DNA for the CDR3: TGCAGTGCTAGAAGGGCGGGTTCGGCCAAAAACATTCAGTACTTC. The gene calls are TRBV20-1 and TRBJ2-4, with D perhaps TRBD2 (5 bases). The V end lost 2 bases, the J end lost 1 base, and 12 bases lay between the germline ends. The CDR3 contains 15 residues. The V gene's germline CDR1 is DFQATT and CDR2 SNEGSKA (reference sequence).

This chain uses TRBV28 with TRBJ1-1, with no clear D. This CDR3 is 13 amino acids long. The germline V gene encodes CDR1 MDHEN and CDR2 SYDVKM. With 10 bases removed from V and 4 bases from J, the gap between germline ends came to 16 bases. The DNA for the CDR3 is TGTGCCACCCAGACTGCCCGGAGCACTGAAGCTTTCTTT. Translated, it gives CATQTARSTEAFF.

This chain uses TRBV5-1 with TRBJ1-5; D unresolved. Trimming cost V 1 base and J 5 bases, with 10 bases left between them. The germline gives CDR1 SGHRS, CDR2 YFSETQ. This CDR3 spans 14 amino acids. DNA of the CDR3: TGCGCCAGCAGCTTGATGGGCGAGGATCAGCCCCAGCATTTT. Amino acid sequence: CASSLMGEDQPQHF.

The chain is built from TRBV29-1 and TRBJ1-1; TRBD1 agrees at 7 bases. CDR1 SQVTM and CDR2 ANQGSEA come from the germline V gene. With 4 bases clipped from V and 0 bases from J, the junction kept 5 bases outside the gene matches. The CDR3 has 14 amino acids. CDR3 protein: CSVVGGGMNTEAFF. The CDR3 DNA follows: TGCAGCGTTGTGGGAGGGGGCATGAACACTGAAGCTTTCTTT.

This clonotype occurred a few times. The chain is built from TRBV3-1 and TRBJ2-3; 7 nucleotides agree with TRBD1. V was clipped by 3 bases and J by 2 bases; unmatched bases: 5. The CDR3 spans 15 residues. The germline V gene encodes CDR1 LGHDT and CDR2 YNNKEL (reference sequence). The CDR3 spells CASSHGDRLTDTQYF. The CDR3 coding sequence is TGTGCCAGCAGCCACGGGGACAGACTCACAGATACGCAGTATTTT.

The V and J genes are TRBV25-1 and TRBJ1-1; the D is unclear. The CDR3 length is 12 residues. Looked up from germline, CDR1 is MGHDK and CDR2 is SYGVNS. With 4 bases removed from V and 11 bases from J, the gap between germline ends came to 14 bases. CDR3 amino acids: CASSALASGAFF. The CDR3 bases are TGTGCCAGCAGTGCGCTGGCCAGCGGGGCTTTCTTT.

V and J are TRBV5-1 and TRBJ2-5; 8 bases line up with TRBD1. J gave up 5 bases and V 0 bases, and 3 bases lay outside the gene matches. The CDR3 has 14 residues. CDR1 SGHRS and CDR2 YFSETQ come from the germline V gene. This chain's CDR3 is CASSLAYRGETQYF. Here the CDR3 DNA reads TGCGCCAGCAGCTTGGCATACAGGGGGGAGACCCAGTACTTC.

For this clonotype: The germline gene is not matched at one end of the junction; a read error may be the cause. This sequence joins TRBV7-8 and TRBJ2-1, with 11 bases identical to TRBD2. CDR3 length: 14 amino acids. Germline CDR1 is SGHVS and CDR2 is FQNEAQ. The chain's CDR3 is CASSLAGGFNEQFF. The CDR3 DNA reads as TGTGCCAGCAGCCTAGCGGGAGGCTTTAATGAGCAGTTCTTC.

This clonotype was recorded many times. The chain carries TRBV4-1 and TRBJ1-5; D is perhaps TRBD1 (5 bases). The CDR3 consists of 16 residues. From germline, CDR1 is MGHRA and CDR2 YSYEKL. V gave up 0 bases and J gave up 3 bases, with 12 bases separating them. This chain's CDR3 is CASSQEVRGFNQPQHF. The CDR3 nucleotides read TGCGCCAGCAGCCAAGAAGTAAGGGGATTCAATCAGCCCCAGCATTTT.

This clonotype was counted only a few times. The chain carries TRBV20-1 and TRBJ2-4; 9 bases line up with TRBD2. The CDR3 extends over 15 amino acids. Trimming cost V 5 bases and J 1 base; bases outside gene matches: 6. Per germline, CDR1 DFQATT and CDR2 SNEGSKA (reference sequence). CDR3 amino acids: CSAPTSGDAKNIQYF. The CDR3 DNA reads as TGCAGTGCTCCGACTAGCGGAGACGCCAAAAACATTCAGTACTTC.

This clonotype was seen a handful of times. The chain joins TRBV10-1 to TRBJ2-5; 15 nucleotides align to TRBD2. This CDR3 has 16 amino acids. Germline V lookup: CDR1 WNHNN, CDR2 SYGVQD (reference sequence). V trimming: 8 bases; J trimming: 3 bases; junction bases outside the gene matches: 7. CDR3 residues: CASSPGLAGGKETQYF. CDR3 sequence (DNA): TGCGCCAGCTCCCCGGGACTAGCGGGAGGAAAAGAGACCCAGTACTTC.